The T cell receptor beta chain described here comes from a study of CD8+CD57+ T cells in acquired aplastic anemia. Broader study findings: Patients and controls had in common approximately 29 CD8+ CDR3 sequences.

Genomic DNA constituted the template upon which TCR beta VDJ and CDR3 profiling was performed. MiXCR, applied by TCRdb to the reads, yields one record per CDR3 protein. The sample lists about 180,000 distinct CDR3 sequences; 40% to 55% were seen once. Details on this clonotype: Antigen specificity is unknown.

CDR1 is KGHDR, CDR2 SFDVKD, per germline. The CDR3 is 14 amino acids. V shed 12 bases and J shed 3 bases, with 19 bases lying between them. This TCR was sampled from a human donor in good health. Sequencing was carried out using sorted CD4+, CD8+, or CD8+CD57+ T cells (not recorded which) from PBMCs. The chain combines TRBV24-1 with TRBJ2-5; perhaps TRBD1 as D (6 bases). The CDR3 DNA follows: TGTGCCTACCGGGACACCCCGCGAAAAGAGACCCAGTACTTC. Translation: CAYRDTPRKETQYF.